This T cell receptor beta chain stems from a study of metastatic and nonmetastatic thyroid tumors. No treatment of any kind had been given to any patient before thyroid surgery. This clone was counted many times. Germline CDR1 and CDR2: DFQATT and SNEGSKA (reference sequence). Trimming removed 3 bases from V and 3 bases from J, with 15 bases in between. The CDR3 is 14 residues long. TCRdb re-called clones via MiXCR from the PCR reads. This table has 30,000 to 40,000 clones, 15% appearing once. The TCR originated in a male donor with papillary thyroid cancer or a benign thyroid nodule (not recorded which). Some clones in this sample may be carry-over from other donors' samples. The sample taken for sequencing was blood. The chain links TRBV20-1 to TRBJ2-7; D is perhaps TRBD2 (6 bases). The CDR3 region is CSASSPTSNYEQYF. The CDR3 DNA reads TGCAGTGCTAGTAGCCCGACTAGTAACTACGAGCAGTACTTC.